Given below is one T cell receptor beta chain in context. As yet, its antigen is unknown. Making the TCR beta cDNA relied on 5'RACE template switching with UMIs. TCRdb reanalyzed the 5' RACE reads, giving one entry per CDR3 protein sequence and no DNA. In all, the sample yields about 260,000 distinct CDR3 sequences. This sample was included in a study of T cells expressing NK-cell markers. As for the study in general: Seven HCMV-seropositive donors and one seronegative donor made up the eight sequenced donors.

This CDR3 is built from 13 residues. Study-wide points: Similarly, these clonotypes led the CD3+CD56-NKG2C+ fraction as well in a few donors.

The sequence was collected from a man aged 18 to 30 in good health. Material: blood T cells: a sorted CD56 or NKG2C T cell subset, CD4+ or CD8+ T cells, or bulk PBMC T cells (not recorded which). The chain has TRBV12-3 or TRBV12-4 and TRBJ1-2; checking the TCRdb D call of TRBD1 is not possible without DNA. The CDR3 reads CATAEQGSYGYTF.